The following is a TCR beta chain sequence with its context. These data are taken from a study of blood T cell repertoires in COVID-19. Under the authors' procedure: By means of reference gene primer amplification, nucleated cell counts were estimated. Libraries were prepared by immunoSEQ multiplex PCR; TCRdb keeps only in-frame clonotypes and omits some of them. That table furnishes V, J and clone size, whereas the DNA furnished D and trimming. The sample has 150,000 to 200,000 clones; around 83% are singletons. The CDR3 extends over 15 amino acids. Germline V gene sequence: CDR1 SGHTA, CDR2 FQGNSA. The V and J ends lost 4 bases and 1 base, in that order; junction bases with no gene match: 3.

The sample taken for sequencing was PBMCs or T cells enriched from blood (not recorded which). The chain is built from TRBV7-2 and TRBJ2-2; 7 bases line up with TRBD2. The sequence was collected from a woman aged 30 to 39 who had been exposed to COVID-19. In DNA, the CDR3 is TGTGCCAGCAGCTCACGGGGGGAGAACACCGGGGAGCTGTTTTTT. Its protein is CASSSRGENTGELFF.